Sequencing of this T cell receptor beta chain was carried out in a study of beta chain features in type 1 diabetes. The study's findings and limits: Type 1 diabetes patients showed a moderate but significant shortening of TCRB CDR3s in all four CD4+ subsets.

Of note for this clone: Its antigen is still unknown.

The germline V gene has CDR1 SGDLS and CDR2 YYNGEE. This CDR3 contains 16 residues. Trimming removed 0 bases from V and 5 bases from J; junction bases left unmatched: 8. Investigators reverse transcribed all isolated RNA, so they sequenced expressed TCRB transcripts. Measured with immunoSEQ multiplex PCR; TCRdb has only the in-frame clones, and not every one. This sample carries about 660,000 clones, 11% to 15% of them seen once, and the ten largest clones take approximately 0.042%. The sequence was collected from a man younger than 30 with type 1 diabetes. The sequenced sample was naive CD4+ T cells from blood. J is TRBJ2-3 and V is TRBV9; 8 nucleotides line up with TRBD2. The CDR3 region has the DNA TGTGCCAGCAGCGTAGGGCCGGGAGGGCCGGGAGATACGCAGTATTTT. This encodes CASSVGPGGPGDTQYF.